This T cell receptor beta chain is drawn from a study of cytomegalovirus exposure and HLA in healthy donors. Overall study: Ancestry clustering placed around 80% of several hundred genotyped donors in the Caucasian-associated cluster.

Overall study findings and caveats: There were some public TCRs occurring in many donors, but most TCR sequences were rare.

A multiplex PCR was run with 60 Vbeta primers and 13 Jbeta primers. Authors' analysis steps: Per a later analysis, the number of unique TCR beta chains was 75 million to 90 million, of which 8.5 million to 11 million were shared. The repertoire was sequenced with immunoSEQ multiplex PCR; TCRdb's copy has only in-frame clones and lacks some. V, J and clone size are taken as reported in that table, and D and trimming were inferred from the DNA itself. The table lists roughly 150,000 clones, around 86% of them singletons. As concerns this clone: The antigen is undetermined.

V lost 2 bases and J 1 base, leaving 8 bases between the germline ends. This CDR3 has 14 residues. Germline assignment: CDR1 MNHNY and CDR2 SVGAGI (reference sequence). The receptor comes from a male donor in good health and CMV-seronegative. This chain links TRBV6-6 with TRBJ2-5, with D tentatively TRBD1 (6 bases). Sequenced material: PBMCs. This CDR3 reads CASSYGQSQETQYF. CDR3 DNA: TGTGCCAGCAGTTACGGACAGTCCCAAGAGACCCAGTACTTC.